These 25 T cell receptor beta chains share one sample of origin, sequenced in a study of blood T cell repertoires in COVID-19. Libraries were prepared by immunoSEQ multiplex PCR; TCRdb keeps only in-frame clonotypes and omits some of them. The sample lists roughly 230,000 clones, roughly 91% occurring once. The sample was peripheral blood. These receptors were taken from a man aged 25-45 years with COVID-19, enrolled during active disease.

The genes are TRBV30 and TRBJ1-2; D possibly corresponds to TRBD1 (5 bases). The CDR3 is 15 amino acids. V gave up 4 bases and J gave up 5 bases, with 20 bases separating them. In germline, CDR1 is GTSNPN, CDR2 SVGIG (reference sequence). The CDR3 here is CAWNLATAERYGYTF. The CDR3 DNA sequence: TGTGCCTGGAATCTAGCGACAGCCGAGAGATATGGCTACACCTTC.

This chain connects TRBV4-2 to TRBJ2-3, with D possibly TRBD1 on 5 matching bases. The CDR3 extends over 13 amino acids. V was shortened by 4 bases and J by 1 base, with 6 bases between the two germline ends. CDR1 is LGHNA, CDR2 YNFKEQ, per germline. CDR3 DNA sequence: TGTGCCAGCAGCCCAGGGCGCACAGATACGCAGTATTTT. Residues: CASSPGRTDTQYF.

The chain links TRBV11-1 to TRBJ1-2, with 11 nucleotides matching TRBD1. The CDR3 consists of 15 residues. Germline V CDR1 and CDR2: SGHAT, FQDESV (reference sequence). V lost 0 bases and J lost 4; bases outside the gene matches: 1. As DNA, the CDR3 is TGTGCCAGCAGCTTAGCTGGGACAGGGGGCTATGGCTACACCTTC. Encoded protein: CASSLAGTGGYGYTF.

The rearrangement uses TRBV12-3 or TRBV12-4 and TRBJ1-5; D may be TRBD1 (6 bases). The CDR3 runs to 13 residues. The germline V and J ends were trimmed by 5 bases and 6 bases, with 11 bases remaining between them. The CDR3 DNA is TGTGCCAGCAGTACAGGGATAGGTCAGCCCCAGCATTTT. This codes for CASSTGIGQPQHF.

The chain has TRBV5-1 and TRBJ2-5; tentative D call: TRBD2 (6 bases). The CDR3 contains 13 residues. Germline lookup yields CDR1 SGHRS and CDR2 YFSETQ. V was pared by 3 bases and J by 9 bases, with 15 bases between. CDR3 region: CASSSGPTGAQYF. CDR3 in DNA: TGCGCCAGCAGCTCCGGTCCCACGGGAGCCCAGTACTTC.

CDR3 protein: CASSYSQGLMNTEAFF. The CDR3 DNA reads TGTGCCAGCAGTTACTCGCAGGGGTTAATGAACACTGAAGCTTTCTTT. This chain connects TRBV6-2 or TRBV6-3 to TRBJ1-1, with D tentatively TRBD1 (6 bases). V was clipped by 0 bases and J by 0 bases, with 11 bases between them. The germline gives CDR1 MNHEY, CDR2 SVGEGT. The CDR3 has 16 residues.

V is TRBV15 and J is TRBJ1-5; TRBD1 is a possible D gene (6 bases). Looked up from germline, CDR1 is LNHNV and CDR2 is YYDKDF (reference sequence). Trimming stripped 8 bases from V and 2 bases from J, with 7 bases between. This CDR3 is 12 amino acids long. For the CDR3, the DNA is TGTGCCACCCAGGGGCGCAATCAGCCCCAGCATTTT. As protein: CATQGRNQPQHF.

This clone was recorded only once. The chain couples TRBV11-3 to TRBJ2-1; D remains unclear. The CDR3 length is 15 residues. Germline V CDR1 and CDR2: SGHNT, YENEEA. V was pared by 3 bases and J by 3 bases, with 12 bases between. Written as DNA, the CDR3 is TGTGCCAGCAGCTTCGACTCAGTATACTACAATGAGCAGTTCTTC. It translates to CASSFDSVYYNEQFF.

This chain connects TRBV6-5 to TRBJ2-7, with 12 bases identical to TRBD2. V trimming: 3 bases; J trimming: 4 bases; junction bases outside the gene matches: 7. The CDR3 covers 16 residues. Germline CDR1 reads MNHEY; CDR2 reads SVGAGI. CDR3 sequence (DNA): TGTGCCAGCAGTTATTCCCTAGCGGGGGGGCCATACGAGCAGTACTTC. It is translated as CASSYSLAGGPYEQYF.

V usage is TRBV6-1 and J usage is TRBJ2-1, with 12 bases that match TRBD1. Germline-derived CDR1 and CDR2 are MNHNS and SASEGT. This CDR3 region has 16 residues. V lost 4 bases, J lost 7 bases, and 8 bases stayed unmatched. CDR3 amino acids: CASSGWGTGGPNEQFF. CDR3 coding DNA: TGTGCCAGCAGTGGATGGGGGACAGGGGGCCCGAATGAGCAGTTCTTC.

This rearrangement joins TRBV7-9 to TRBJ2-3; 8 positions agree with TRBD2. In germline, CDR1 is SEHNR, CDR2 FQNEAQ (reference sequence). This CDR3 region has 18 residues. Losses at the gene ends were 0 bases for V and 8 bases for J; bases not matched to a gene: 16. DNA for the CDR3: TGTGCCAGCAGCTTAGCCCCCTACAGCGGGGGAACGGGGGGTACGCAGTATTTT. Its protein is CASSLAPYSGGTGGTQYF.

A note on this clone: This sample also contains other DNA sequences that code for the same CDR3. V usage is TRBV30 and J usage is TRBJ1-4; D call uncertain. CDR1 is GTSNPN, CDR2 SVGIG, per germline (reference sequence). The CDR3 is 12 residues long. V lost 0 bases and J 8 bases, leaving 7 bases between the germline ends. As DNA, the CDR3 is TGTGCCTGGAGTGTACTTCGGGAAAAACTGTTTTTT. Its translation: CAWSVLREKLFF.

CDR3 amino acids: CASSPLAGGGNEQFF. CDR3 sequence (DNA): TGTGCCAGCAGCCCACTAGCGGGGGGGGGCAATGAGCAGTTCTTC. The genes are TRBV6-6 and TRBJ2-1, with TRBD2 matching over 13 bases. The germline CDR1 and CDR2 sequences are MNHNY and SVGAGI (reference sequence). The J segment lost 6 bases and the V segment lost 6 bases, leaving 5 bases of the junction unmatched. The CDR3 totals 15 residues.

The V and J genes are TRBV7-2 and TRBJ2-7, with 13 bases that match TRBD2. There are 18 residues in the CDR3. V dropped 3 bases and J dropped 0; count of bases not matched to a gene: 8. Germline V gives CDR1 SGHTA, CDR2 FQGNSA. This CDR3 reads CASSLRLAGGSSSYEQYF. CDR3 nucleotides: TGTGCCAGCAGCTTGAGACTAGCGGGGGGCTCGAGCTCCTACGAGCAGTACTTC.

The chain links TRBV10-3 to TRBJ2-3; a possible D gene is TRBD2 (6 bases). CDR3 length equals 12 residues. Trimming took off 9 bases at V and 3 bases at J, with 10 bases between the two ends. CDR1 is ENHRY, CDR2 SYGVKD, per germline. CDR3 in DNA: TGTGCCATTGGGACTTCTACAGATACGCAGTATTTT. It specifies CAIGTSTDTQYF.

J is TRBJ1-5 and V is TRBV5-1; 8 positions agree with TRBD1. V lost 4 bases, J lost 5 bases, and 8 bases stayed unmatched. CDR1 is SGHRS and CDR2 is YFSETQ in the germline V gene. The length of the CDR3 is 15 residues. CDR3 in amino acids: CASSPAGTGDQPQHF. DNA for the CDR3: TGCGCCAGCAGCCCGGCCGGGACAGGTGATCAGCCCCAGCATTTT.

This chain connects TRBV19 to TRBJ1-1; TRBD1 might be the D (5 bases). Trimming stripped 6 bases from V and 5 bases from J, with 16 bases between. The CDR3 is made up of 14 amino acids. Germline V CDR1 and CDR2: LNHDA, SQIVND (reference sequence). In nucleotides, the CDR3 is TGTGCCAGTAGCCCCCAGGGTTTGTCTACTGAAGCTTTCTTT. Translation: CASSPQGLSTEAFF.

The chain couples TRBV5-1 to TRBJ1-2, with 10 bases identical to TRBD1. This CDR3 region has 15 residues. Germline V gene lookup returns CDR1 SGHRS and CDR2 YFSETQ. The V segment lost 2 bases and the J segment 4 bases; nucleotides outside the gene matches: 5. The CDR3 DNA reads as TGCGCCAGCAGCTTATTGACAGGGGGCACCTATGGCTACACCTTC. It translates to CASSLLTGGTYGYTF.

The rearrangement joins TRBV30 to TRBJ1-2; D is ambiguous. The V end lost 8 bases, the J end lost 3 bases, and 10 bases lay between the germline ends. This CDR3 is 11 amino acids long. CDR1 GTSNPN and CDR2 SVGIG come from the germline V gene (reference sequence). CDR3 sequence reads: CARSVDYGYTF. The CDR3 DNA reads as TGTGCCCGGTCGGTAGACTATGGCTACACCTTC.

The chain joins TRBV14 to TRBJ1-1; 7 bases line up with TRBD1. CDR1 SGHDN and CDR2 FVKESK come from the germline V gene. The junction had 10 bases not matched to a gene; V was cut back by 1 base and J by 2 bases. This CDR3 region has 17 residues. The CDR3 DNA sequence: TGTGCCAGCAGCCAAGGGCAGGGGGTAAGGGTAAACACTGAAGCTTTCTTT. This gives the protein CASSQGQGVRVNTEAFF.

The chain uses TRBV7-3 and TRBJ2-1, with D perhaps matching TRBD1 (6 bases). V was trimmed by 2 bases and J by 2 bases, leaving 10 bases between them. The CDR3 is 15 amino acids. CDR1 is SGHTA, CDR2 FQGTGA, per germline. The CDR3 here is CASSLAGDPYNEQFF. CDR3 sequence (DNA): TGTGCCAGCAGCTTAGCAGGGGACCCCTACAATGAGCAGTTCTTC. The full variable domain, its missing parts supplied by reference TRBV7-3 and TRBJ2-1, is GAGVSQTPSNKVTEKGKYVELRCDPISGHTALYWYRQSLGQGPEFLIYFQGTGAADDSGLPNDRFFAVRPEGSVSTLKIQRTERGDSAVYLCASSLAGDPYNEQFFGPGTRLTVL.

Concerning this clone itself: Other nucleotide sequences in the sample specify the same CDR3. The CDR3 coding sequence is TGTGCCAGCAGCCGAACAGGGAACACTGAAGCTTTCTTT. As protein: CASSRTGNTEAFF. The chain employs TRBV5-4 and TRBJ1-1; D is possibly TRBD1 (5 bases). V lost 4 bases to trimming and J lost 1 base, with 8 bases between them. Per the germline V gene, CDR1 is SGHNT and CDR2 is YYREEE (reference sequence). This CDR3 spans 13 amino acids.

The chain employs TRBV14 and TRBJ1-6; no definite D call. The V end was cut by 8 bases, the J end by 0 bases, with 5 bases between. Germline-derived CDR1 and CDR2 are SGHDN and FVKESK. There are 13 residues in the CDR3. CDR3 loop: CASRSSYNSPLHF. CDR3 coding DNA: TGTGCCAGCCGGAGCTCCTATAATTCACCCCTCCACTTT.

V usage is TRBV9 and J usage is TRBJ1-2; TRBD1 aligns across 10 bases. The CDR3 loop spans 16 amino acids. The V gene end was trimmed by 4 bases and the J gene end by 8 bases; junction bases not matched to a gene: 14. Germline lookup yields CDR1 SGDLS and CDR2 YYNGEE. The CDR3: CASSRSGTGDGYGYTF. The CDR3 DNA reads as TGTGCCAGCAGCCGGTCCGGGACAGGGGATGGGTACGGCTACACCTTC.

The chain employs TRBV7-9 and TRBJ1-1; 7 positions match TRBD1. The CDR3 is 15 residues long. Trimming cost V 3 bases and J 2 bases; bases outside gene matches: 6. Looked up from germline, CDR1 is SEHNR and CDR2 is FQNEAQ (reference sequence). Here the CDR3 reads CASSLSTGANTEAFF. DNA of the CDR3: TGTGCCAGCAGCTTGAGTACAGGGGCAAACACTGAAGCTTTCTTT.